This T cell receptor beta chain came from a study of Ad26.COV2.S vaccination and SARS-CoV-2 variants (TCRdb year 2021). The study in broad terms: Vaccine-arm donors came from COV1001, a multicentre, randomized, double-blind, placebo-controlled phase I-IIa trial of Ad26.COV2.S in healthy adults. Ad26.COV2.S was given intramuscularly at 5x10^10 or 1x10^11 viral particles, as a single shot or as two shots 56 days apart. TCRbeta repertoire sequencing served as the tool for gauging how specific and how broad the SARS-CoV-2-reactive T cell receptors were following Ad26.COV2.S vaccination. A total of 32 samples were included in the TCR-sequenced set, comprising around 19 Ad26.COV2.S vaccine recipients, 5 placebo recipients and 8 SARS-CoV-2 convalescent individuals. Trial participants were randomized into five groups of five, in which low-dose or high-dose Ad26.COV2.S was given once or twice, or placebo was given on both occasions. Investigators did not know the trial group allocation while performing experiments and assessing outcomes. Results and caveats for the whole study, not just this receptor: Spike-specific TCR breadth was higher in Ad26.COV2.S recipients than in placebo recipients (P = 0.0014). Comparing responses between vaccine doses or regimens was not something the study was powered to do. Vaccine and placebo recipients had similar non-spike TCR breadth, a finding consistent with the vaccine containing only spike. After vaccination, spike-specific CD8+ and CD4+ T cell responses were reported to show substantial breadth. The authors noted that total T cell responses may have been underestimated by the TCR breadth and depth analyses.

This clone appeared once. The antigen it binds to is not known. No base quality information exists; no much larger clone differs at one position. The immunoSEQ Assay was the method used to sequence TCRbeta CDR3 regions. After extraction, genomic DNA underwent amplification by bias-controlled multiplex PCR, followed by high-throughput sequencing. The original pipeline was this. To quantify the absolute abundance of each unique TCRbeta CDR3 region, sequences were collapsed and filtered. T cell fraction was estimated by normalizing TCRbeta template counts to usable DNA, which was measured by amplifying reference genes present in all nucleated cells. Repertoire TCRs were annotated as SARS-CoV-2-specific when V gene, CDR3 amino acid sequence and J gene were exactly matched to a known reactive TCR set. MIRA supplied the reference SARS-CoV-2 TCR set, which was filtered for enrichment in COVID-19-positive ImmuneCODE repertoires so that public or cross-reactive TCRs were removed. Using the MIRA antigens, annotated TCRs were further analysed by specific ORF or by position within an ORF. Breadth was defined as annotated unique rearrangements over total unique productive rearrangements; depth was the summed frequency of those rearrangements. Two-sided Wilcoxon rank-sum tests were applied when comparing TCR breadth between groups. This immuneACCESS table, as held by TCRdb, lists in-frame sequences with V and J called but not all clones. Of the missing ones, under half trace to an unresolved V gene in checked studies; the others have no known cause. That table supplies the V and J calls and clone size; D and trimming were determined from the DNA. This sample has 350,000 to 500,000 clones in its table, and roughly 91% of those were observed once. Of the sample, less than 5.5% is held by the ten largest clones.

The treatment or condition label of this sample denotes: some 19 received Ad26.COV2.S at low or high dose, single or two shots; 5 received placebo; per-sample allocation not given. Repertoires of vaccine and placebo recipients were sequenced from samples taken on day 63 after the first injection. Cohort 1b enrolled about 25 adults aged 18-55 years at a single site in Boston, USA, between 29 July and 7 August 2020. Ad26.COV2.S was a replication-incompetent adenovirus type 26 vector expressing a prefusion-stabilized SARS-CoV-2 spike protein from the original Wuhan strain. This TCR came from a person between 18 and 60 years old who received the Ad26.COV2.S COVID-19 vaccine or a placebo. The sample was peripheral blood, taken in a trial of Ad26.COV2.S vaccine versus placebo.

The CDR3 sequence is CASSEALRDEQYF. The DNA is as follows: TGTGCCAGCAGTGAAGCGCTTCGGGACGAGCAGTACTTC. The chain links TRBV2 with TRBJ2-7; the D gene assignment is ambiguous. V and J lose 0 bases and 5 bases, and a span of 8 bases separates them. CDR1 and CDR2 are read off the germline V gene as SNHLY and FYNNEI. Taken from cysteine to phenylalanine, the CDR3 has 13 residues. The only DNA kept is the CDR3, 39 bases in frame from the first base.